This TCR beta chain was found in a study of graft-versus-host responses after intestinal transplantation. Study-wide background: Isolated intestinal, liver-intestinal, or multivisceral transplants had been given to the recipients. Anti-thymocyte globulin induction preceded two to four years of tacrolimus and steroid maintenance in all recipients.

Study observations and caveats: Allograft graft-versus-host to host-versus-graft clonal ratios ran high in patients with graft-donor T cell macrochimerism. GvH clones appeared in recipient marrow, some first in ileum or blood.

Assay: immunoSEQ multiplex PCR; the TCRdb copy retains only in-frame clones and omits some. The table records roughly 110,000 clones, 87% of them present only once. As for this clone: Its antigen is unknown.

CDR1 is MNHNY and CDR2 is SVGAGI in the germline V gene (reference sequence). The V end lost 4 bases, the J end lost 7 bases, and 8 bases lay between the germline ends. CDR3 length: 11 amino acids. The sequence came from a human donor who was the organ donor for an intestinal transplant. The material sequenced was unstimulated CD4+ T cells sorted from spleen or lymph node cells, taken before transplant. The rearrangement joins TRBV6-6 to TRBJ2-7; the D gene is possibly TRBD2 (5 bases). The CDR3 sequence is CASSLTGEQYF. The CDR3 DNA is TGTGCCAGCAGTTTAACGGGGGAGCAGTACTTC.